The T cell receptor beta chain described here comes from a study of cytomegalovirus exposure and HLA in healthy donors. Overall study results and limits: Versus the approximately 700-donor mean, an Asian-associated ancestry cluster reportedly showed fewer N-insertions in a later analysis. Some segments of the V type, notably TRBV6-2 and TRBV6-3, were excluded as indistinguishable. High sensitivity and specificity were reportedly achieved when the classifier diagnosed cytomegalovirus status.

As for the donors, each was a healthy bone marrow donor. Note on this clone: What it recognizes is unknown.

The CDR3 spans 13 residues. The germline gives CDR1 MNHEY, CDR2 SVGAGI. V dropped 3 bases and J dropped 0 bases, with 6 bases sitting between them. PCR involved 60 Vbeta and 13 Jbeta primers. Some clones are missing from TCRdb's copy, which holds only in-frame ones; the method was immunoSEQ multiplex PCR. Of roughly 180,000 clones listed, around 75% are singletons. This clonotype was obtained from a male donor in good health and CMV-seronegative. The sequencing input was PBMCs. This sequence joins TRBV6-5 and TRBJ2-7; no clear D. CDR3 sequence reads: CASSYFSSYEQYF. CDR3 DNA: TGTGCCAGCAGTTATTTCAGCTCCTACGAGCAGTACTTC.